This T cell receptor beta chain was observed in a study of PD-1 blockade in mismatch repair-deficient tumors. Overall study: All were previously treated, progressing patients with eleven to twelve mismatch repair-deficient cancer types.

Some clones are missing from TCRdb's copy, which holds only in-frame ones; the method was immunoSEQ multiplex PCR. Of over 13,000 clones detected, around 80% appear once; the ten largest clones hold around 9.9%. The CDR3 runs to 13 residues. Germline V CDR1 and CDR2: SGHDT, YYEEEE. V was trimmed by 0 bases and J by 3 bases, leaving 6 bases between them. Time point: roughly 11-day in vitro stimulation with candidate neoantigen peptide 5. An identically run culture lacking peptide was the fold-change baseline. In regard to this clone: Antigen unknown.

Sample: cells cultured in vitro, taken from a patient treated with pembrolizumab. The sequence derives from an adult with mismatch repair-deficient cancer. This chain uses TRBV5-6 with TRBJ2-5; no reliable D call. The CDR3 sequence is CASSLELKETQYF. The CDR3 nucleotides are TGTGCCAGCAGCTTGGAATTGAAAGAGACCCAGTACTTC. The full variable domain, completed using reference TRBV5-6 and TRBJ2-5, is DAGVTQSPTHLIKTRGQQVTLRCSPKSGHDTVSWYQQALGQGPQFIFQYYEEEERQRGNFPDRFSGHQFPNYSSELNVNALLLGDSALYLCASSLELKETQYFGPGTRLLVL.